The entry below describes one T cell receptor beta chain. The entry originates in a study of T-cell memory formation after mild COVID-19. Overall study: TCR clusters mostly belonged to single donors.

V trimming: 6 bases; J trimming: 6 bases; junction bases outside the gene matches: 11. This CDR3 is built from 16 residues. Constant-segment-primed 5'RACE gave TCR alpha and TCR beta cDNA libraries with sample barcodes and UMIs. TCRdb passed the 5' RACE reads through MiXCR, listing each CDR3 protein once. The profile shows 350,000 to 450,000 distinct CDR3 sequences, around 20% of them singletons. This chain joins TRBV12-3 or TRBV12-4 and TRBJ2-7; 13 nucleotides line up with TRBD2. This clonotype was obtained from an adult woman who had mild COVID-19 (a few samples of this study predate the infection). Cell type and time point are not known. Sequenced: PBMCs or a T cell subset sorted from them (not recorded which). CDR3 sequence reads: CASSLGLAGVFPEQYF. CDR3 sequence (DNA): TGTGCCAGCAGCCTCGGACTAGCGGGAGTCTTTCCCGAGCAGTACTTC.